These T cell receptor beta chains were read from a single sample in a study of T cell responses to AZD1222 COVID-19 vaccine. The method was immunoSEQ multiplex PCR; TCRdb's version includes in-frame clones alone and lacks a portion of them. The table records about 130,000 clones, about 93% of them present only once. Sequenced here: peripheral blood, sampled on day 0 of AZD1222 vaccination. These receptors were taken from an adult in good health. The conserved cysteine and the conserved F or W are not part of the CDR3 here. D genes are given only for firm matches.

TRBV2 | - | ASIGLGDLF
TRBV19 | TRBD1 | ASSRGTGANQPQH
TRBV5-1 | - | ASSLGTANEQF
TRBV10-2 | - | ASSEKFAGEQY
TRBV5-1 | TRBD2 | ASSSSGSGVNEQF
TRBV6-1 | TRBD2 | ASSEVLAESYEQY
TRBV15 | - | ATSSTEGDEQF
TRBV28 | - | AGSLGAGNIQY
TRBV4-1 | - | ASSQPPDEQF
TRBV5-1 | - | ASSLASQDIRGANVLT
TRBV3-1/TRBV3-2 | TRBD1 | ASSQDPGQGNSYEQY
TRBV2 | TRBD2 | ASSISLAGVSYEQY
TRBV19 | - | ASSNNGLNYGYT
TRBV18 | TRBD2 | ASSPGGSPLNEQF
TRBV12-3/TRBV12-4 | - | ASSFSGAVPY
TRBV29-1 | - | SVVSDEQY
TRBV7-2 | - | ASSLGGQYQETQY
TRBV4-3 | - | ASSQGVGAYYEQY
TRBV6-6 | - | ASGDFNQPQH
TRBV5-5 | - | ASRHSWTEAF
TRBV10-1 | TRBD2 | ASSEREGLDTQY
TRBV19 | - | ASSLGIEAF
TRBV14 | - | ASSQGPGKH
TRBV19 | - | ASSIDGLSGYGYT
TRBV6-5 | - | ASSYSGAYEQY
TRBV15 | - | ATSRTVTGELF
TRBV19 | - | ASSIDPRAQVNSPLH
TRBV9 | TRBD1 | ASSAGQGATYYGYT
TRBV7-9 | - | ASSSQGRVIGAF
TRBV15 | TRBD1 | ATSRDRVDYGYT
TRBV7-9 | - | ASSIGQKNTEAF
TRBV6-5 | TRBD2 | ASSTSSGGNYEQY
TRBV10-3 | TRBD2 | AIRGTSGTSNHTGELF
TRBV27 | - | ASSLSPFGANVLT
TRBV11-3 | - | ASSLTPAGTQY
TRBV5-1 | TRBD1 | ASSLGQGGDTQY
TRBV5-1 | - | ASSLGSVPGSTEAF
TRBV7-9 | - | ASTISPGPGYNEQF
TRBV7-9 | - | ASSPDQAYEQY
TRBV6-2/TRBV6-3 | TRBD1 | ASSSWGRTGMIQPQH
TRBV27 | - | ASSSTWANTEAF
TRBV30 | - | AYSGATGSEAF
TRBV3-1/TRBV3-2 | - | ASSQAGSYGYT
TRBV7-9 | - | ASSLVITGNEQF
TRBV2 | - | ARSEGSGNTIY
TRBV2 | TRBD2 | ASDWASGTSSYNEQF
TRBV12-3/TRBV12-4 | - | ASSFGDTQY
TRBV27 | TRBD1 | ASSLSGTGTPLYYGYT
TRBV19 | - | ASSIGIESSYEQY
TRBV12-3/TRBV12-4 | - | ASSLDSTDTQY
TRBV14 | TRBD2 | ASSPRTSGRGVFTDTQY
TRBV6-5 | TRBD2 | ASKPGTSGSYEQY
TRBV7-2 | - | ASSLVGEPLYGYT
TRBV27 | TRBD2 | ASSSYRGGVGLAGGGEQY
TRBV28 | TRBD1 | ASKDSGTDYSPLH